This T cell receptor (beta chain) stems from a study of cytomegalovirus exposure and HLA in healthy donors. Study conclusions and caveats: Most sequenced TCRs were rare (though some public TCRs occurred in many donors).

The J segment lost 4 bases and the V segment lost 1 base, leaving 5 bases of the junction unmatched. CDR1 MDHEN and CDR2 SYDVKM come from the germline V gene. The CDR3 extends over 16 amino acids. As for this clone: Its specificity is not known.

Measured with immunoSEQ multiplex PCR; TCRdb has only the in-frame clones, and not every one. Of 100,000 to 150,000 clones in the sample, over 90% were seen once. This chain joins TRBV28 and TRBJ1-4; 8 positions match TRBD1. The sequence came from a woman between 18 and 30 years old in good health and CMV-seronegative. The sequenced sample consisted of PBMCs. This chain's CDR3 is CASSLFFGTGNEKLFF. CDR3 coding DNA: TGTGCCAGCAGTTTATTTTTTGGGACAGGTAATGAAAAACTGTTTTTT.